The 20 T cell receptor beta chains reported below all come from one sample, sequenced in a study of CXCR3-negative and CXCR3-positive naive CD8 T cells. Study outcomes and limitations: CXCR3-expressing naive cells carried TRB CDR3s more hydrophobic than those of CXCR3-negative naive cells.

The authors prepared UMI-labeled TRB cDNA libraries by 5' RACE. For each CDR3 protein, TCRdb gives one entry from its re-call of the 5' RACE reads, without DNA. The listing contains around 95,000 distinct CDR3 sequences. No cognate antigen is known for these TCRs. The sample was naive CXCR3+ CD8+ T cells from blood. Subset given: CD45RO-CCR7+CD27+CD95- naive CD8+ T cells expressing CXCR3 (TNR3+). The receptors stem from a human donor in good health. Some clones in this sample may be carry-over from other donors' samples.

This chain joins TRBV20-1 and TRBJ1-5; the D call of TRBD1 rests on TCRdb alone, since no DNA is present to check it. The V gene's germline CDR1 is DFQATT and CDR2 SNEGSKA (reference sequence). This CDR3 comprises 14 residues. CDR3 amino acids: CSGKESGYGQPQHF.

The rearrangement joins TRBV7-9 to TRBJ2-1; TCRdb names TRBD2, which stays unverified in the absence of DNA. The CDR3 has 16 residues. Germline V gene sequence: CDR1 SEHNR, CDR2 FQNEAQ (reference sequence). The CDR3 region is CASAIPGLAGVLEQFF.

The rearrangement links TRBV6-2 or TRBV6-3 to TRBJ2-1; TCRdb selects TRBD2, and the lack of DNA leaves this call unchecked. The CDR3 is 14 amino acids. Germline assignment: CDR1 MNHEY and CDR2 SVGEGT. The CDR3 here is CASSYGTSGYEQFF.

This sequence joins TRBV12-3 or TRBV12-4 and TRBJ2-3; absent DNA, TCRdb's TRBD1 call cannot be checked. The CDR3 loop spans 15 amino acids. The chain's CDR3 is CASSSGTGGLDTQYF.

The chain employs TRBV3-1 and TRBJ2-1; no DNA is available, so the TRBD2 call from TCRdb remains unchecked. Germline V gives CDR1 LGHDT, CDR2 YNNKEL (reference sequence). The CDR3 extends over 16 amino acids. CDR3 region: CASSLPLGLADNEQFF.

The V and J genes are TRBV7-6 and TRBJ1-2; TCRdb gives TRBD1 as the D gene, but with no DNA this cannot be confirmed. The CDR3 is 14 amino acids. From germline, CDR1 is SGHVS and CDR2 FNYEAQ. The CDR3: CASSLDQGAEGYTF.

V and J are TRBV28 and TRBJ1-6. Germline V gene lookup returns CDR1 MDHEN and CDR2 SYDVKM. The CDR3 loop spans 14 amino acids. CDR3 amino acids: CASSPQLNNSPLHF.

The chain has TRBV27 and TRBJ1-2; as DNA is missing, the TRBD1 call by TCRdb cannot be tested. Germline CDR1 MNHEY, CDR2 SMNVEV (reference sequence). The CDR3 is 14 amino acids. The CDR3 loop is CASSMGAGNYGYTF.

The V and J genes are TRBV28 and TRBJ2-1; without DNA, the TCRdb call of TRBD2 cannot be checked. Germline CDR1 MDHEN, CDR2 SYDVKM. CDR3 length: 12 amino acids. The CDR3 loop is CASSDYGYEQFF.

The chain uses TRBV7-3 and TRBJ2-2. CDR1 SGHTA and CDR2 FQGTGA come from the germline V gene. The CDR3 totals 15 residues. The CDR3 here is CASSLTGPNTGELFF. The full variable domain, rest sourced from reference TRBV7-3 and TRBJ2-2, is GAGVSQTPSNKVTEKGKYVELRCDPISGHTALYWYRQSLGQGPEFLIYFQGTGAADDSGLPNDRFFAVRPEGSVSTLKIQRTERGDSAVYLCASSLTGPNTGELFFGEGSRLTVL.

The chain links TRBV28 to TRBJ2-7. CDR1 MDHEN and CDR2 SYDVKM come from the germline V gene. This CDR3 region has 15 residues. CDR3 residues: CASRSSWQTPYEQYF.

CDR3 loop: CASSLAHSGGALYF. The genes are TRBV7-2 and TRBJ2-5; there is no DNA to check the TCRdb D call of TRBD1. Germline V gene lookup returns CDR1 SGHTA and CDR2 FQGNSA. The CDR3 extends over 14 amino acids. Filled out from reference TRBV7-2 and TRBJ2-5, the complete variable domain reads GAGVSQSPSNKVTEKGKDVELRCDPISGHTALYWYRQSLGQGLEFLIYFQGNSAPDKSGLPSDRFSAERTGGSVSTLTIQRTQQEDSAVYLCASSLAHSGGALYFGPGTRLLVL.

The CDR3 region is CTSSYKAGTSHYNEQFF. The chain employs TRBV6-6 and TRBJ2-1; TCRdb's D call of TRBD2 is untestable without DNA. The CDR3 is 17 residues long. The germline gives CDR1 MNHNY, CDR2 SVGAGI (reference sequence).

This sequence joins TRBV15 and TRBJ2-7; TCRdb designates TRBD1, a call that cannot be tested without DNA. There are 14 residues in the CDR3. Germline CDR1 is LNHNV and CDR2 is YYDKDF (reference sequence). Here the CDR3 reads CATLEDRGFYEQYF.

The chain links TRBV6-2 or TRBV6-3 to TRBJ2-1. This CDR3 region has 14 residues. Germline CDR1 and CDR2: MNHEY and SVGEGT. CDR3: CASSYTPSYNEQFF.

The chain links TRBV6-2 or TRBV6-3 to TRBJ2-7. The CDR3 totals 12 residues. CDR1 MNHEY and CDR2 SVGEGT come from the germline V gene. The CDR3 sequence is CASRELAYEQYF.

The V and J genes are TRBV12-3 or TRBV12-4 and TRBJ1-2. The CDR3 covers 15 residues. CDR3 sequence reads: CASSPGGGVARDYTF.

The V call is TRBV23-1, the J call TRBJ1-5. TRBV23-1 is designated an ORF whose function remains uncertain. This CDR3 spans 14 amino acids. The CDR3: CASSPVRKDQPQHF.

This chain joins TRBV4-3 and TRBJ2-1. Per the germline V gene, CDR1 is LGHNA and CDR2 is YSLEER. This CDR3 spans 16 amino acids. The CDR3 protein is CASSQARGGPYNEQFF.

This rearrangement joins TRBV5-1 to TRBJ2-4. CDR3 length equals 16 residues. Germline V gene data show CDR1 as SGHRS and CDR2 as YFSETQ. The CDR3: CASSGGDADVKNIQYF.